The sequence of this T cell receptor beta chain was determined in a study of cytomegalovirus exposure and HLA in healthy donors. Broader study findings: TCR beta chains numbering approximately 150 were designated cytomegalovirus-associated. Within an earlier analysis, most TCR beta V segments proved productive either about 87% or about 30% of the time. Many donors shared some public TCRs, even though most TCR sequences were rare. One later analysis reportedly identified an Asian-associated ancestry cluster that showed fewer N-insertions than the approximately 600-donor mean.

Comment on this clone: Its antigen is unidentified.

Vbeta (60) and Jbeta (13) primers were used in the PCR. The method was immunoSEQ multiplex PCR; TCRdb's version includes in-frame clones alone and lacks a portion of them. The sample has about 200,000 clones, around 64% seen once; the top ten hold approximately 2.5%. The CDR3 has 17 residues. Germline loops: CDR1 SGDLS, CDR2 YYNGEE. Trimming at V came to 0 bases and at J to 2 bases, leaving 7 bases not matched to a gene. The sequence came from a man aged 35-49 years in good health and CMV-seropositive. The source material was PBMCs. The chain carries TRBV9 and TRBJ2-5; 10 bases map to TRBD2. The CDR3 spells CASSVGGSGGRQETQYF. Written as DNA, the CDR3 is TGTGCCAGCAGCGTAGGAGGTAGCGGGGGGAGGCAAGAGACCCAGTACTTC.